This entry lists 13 T cell receptor beta chains sequenced from one sample in a study of cytomegalovirus exposure and HLA in healthy donors. Using immunoSEQ multiplex PCR, the repertoire was profiled, and TCRdb retains in-frame clones only, with some absent. Among about 180,000 clones, approximately 90% were seen once, and the ten largest hold 1.4%. The source material was PBMCs. These receptors all stem from a woman aged 25 to 39 in good health and CMV-seronegative.

The V gene is TRBV7-2, the J gene TRBJ1-1; D is unclear. The ends were cut back, 4 bases at V and 1 base at J, with 7 bases in the middle. This CDR3 has 13 amino acids. Per germline, CDR1 SGHTA and CDR2 FQGNSA. The CDR3 loop is CASSSQWNTEAFF. In nucleotides, the CDR3 is TGTGCCAGCAGCTCTCAGTGGAACACTGAAGCTTTCTTT.

The chain carries TRBV19 and TRBJ1-6; 9 bases are a match to TRBD1. The CDR3 sequence is 15 residues long. V was clipped by 5 bases and J by 7 bases; unmatched bases: 6. CDR1 is LNHDA, CDR2 SQIVND, per germline (reference sequence). The DNA of the CDR3 is TGTGCCAGTAGTCTACAGGGGGCGAAGAATTCACCCCTCCACTTT. It yields the protein CASSLQGAKNSPLHF.

This chain uses TRBV2 with TRBJ1-1, with D possibly matching TRBD1 (5 bases). From germline, CDR1 is SNHLY and CDR2 FYNNEI. CDR3 size: 9 residues. V was pared by 6 bases and J by 9 bases, with 5 bases between. The CDR3 here is CASRGQAFF. As DNA, the CDR3 is TGTGCCAGCAGGGGGCAAGCTTTCTTT.

This chain uses TRBV19 with TRBJ2-7; tentatively, D is TRBD1 (5 bases). V dropped 1 base and J dropped 2 bases, with 6 bases sitting between them. Germline lookup yields CDR1 LNHDA and CDR2 SQIVND (reference sequence). CDR3 length: 13 residues. As DNA, the CDR3 is TGTGCCAGTAGTATAGTAGGGGCCTACGAGCAGTACTTC. The encoded protein is CASSIVGAYEQYF.

The genes are TRBV27 and TRBJ2-1; D not resolved. V lost 4 bases, J lost 0 bases, and 10 bases lay in between. Germline V CDR1 and CDR2: MNHEY, SMNVEV (reference sequence). This CDR3 comprises 15 residues. This CDR3 reads CASSSGSSSYNEQFF. CDR3 sequence (DNA): TGTGCCAGCAGTTCAGGATCGAGCTCCTACAATGAGCAGTTCTTC.

The rearrangement uses TRBV15 and TRBJ1-2; 10 bases match TRBD1. This CDR3 has 15 amino acids. Germline loops: CDR1 LNHNV, CDR2 YYDKDF (reference sequence). J gave up 4 bases and V 4 bases, and 6 bases lay outside the gene matches. The CDR3 protein is CATSITRDRGYGYTF. CDR3 nucleotide sequence: TGTGCCACCAGCATCACCAGGGACAGGGGCTATGGCTACACCTTC.

The J gene is TRBJ2-1, the V gene TRBV30; 12 nucleotides match TRBD1. Germline lookup yields CDR1 GTSNPN and CDR2 SVGIG (reference sequence). CDR3 length: 14 residues. V trimming: 4 bases; J trimming: 9 bases; junction bases outside the gene matches: 7. CDR3: CAWKTGTGGGEQFF. The CDR3, as DNA: TGTGCCTGGAAAACCGGGACAGGGGGCGGTGAGCAGTTCTTC.

The genes are TRBV5-1 and TRBJ2-7, with 13 bases fitting TRBD2. J was trimmed by 2 bases and V by 4 bases; bases with no gene match: 6. Germline CDR1 and CDR2: SGHRS and YFSETQ. CDR3 length: 16 residues. CDR3 DNA sequence: TGCGCCAGCAGCCCCGGACTAGCGGGGGTCCCCTACGAGCAGTACTTC. It is translated as CASSPGLAGVPYEQYF.

This clone was recorded only once. J is TRBJ2-7 and V is TRBV6-1; TRBD1 is a possible D gene (6 bases). Germline values: CDR1 MNHNS, CDR2 SASEGT. Trimming cost V 7 bases and J 1 base, with 14 bases left between them. The CDR3 consists of 14 residues. In DNA form, the CDR3 reads TGTGCCAGCACGGTACAGGGCCTTTCCTACGAGCAGTACTTC. It codes for CASTVQGLSYEQYF.

The chain carries TRBV6-1 and TRBJ1-4, with D possibly matching TRBD1 (5 bases). The CDR3 is made up of 15 amino acids. Per germline, CDR1 MNHNS and CDR2 SASEGT. Between the trimmed V and J ends, which lost 0 bases and 7 bases, there was a span of 12 bases. The CDR3 protein is CASSEAYGGGEKLFF. The CDR3 nucleotides read TGTGCCAGCAGTGAAGCCTATGGGGGAGGTGAAAAACTGTTTTTT.

This chain uses TRBV11-2 with TRBJ2-3; D gene uncertain. Per germline, CDR1 SGHAT and CDR2 FQNNGV. The V and J ends lost 5 bases and 3 bases respectively, with 3 bases between them. This CDR3 is 11 amino acids long. CDR3 in DNA: TGTGCCAGCAGCCCAACAGATACGCAGTATTTT. It translates to CASSPTDTQYF. The whole variable domain, filled in from reference TRBV11-2 and TRBJ2-3, reads EAGVAQSPRYKIIEKRQSVAFWCNPISGHATLYWYQQILGQGPKLLIQFQNNGVVDDSQLPKDRFSAERLKGVDSTLKIQPAKLEDSAVYLCASSPTDTQYFGPGTRLTVL.

In its sample, this clone was seen a few times. The V and J genes are TRBV6-1 and TRBJ1-6, with 8 nucleotides matching TRBD1. V shed 4 bases, J shed 3 bases, and the junction held 2 bases outside the gene matches. The CDR3 has 15 residues. Germline assignment: CDR1 MNHNS and CDR2 SASEGT. The CDR3 sequence is CASSADRGYNSPLHF. The CDR3 DNA is TGTGCCAGCAGTGCTGACAGGGGCTATAATTCACCCCTCCACTTT.

The table lists this clone with a few counts. V and J are TRBV7-8 and TRBJ2-3, with 7 bases matching TRBD2. The CDR3 covers 15 residues. Trimming took 5 bases from V and 6 from J; bases not matched to a gene: 11. Germline-derived CDR1 and CDR2 are SGHVS and FQNEAQ. CDR3 in amino acids: CASSQRGDARDTQYF. CDR3 coding DNA: TGTGCCAGCAGCCAACGGGGGGACGCACGGGATACGCAGTATTTT.